The following is a TCR beta chain sequence with its context. This sample is part of a study of cytomegalovirus exposure and HLA in healthy donors. V lost 2 bases and J lost 5; bases outside the gene matches: 7. CDR1 and CDR2 from the germline V gene are SGHRS and YFSETQ. The CDR3 has 16 residues. Primers included in the PCR were 60 Vbeta and 13 Jbeta primers. Clones were read by immunoSEQ multiplex PCR, and TCRdb kept only the in-frame ones, dropping some. Here the sample spans over 150,000 clones, under 85% being singletons. Sequenced input: PBMCs. The clonotype originates from a woman between 18 and 29 years old in good health and CMV-seronegative. The rearrangement joins TRBV5-1 to TRBJ2-1; 10 nucleotides line up with TRBD2. CDR3 sequence: CASSLLTSGADNEQFF. The CDR3, as DNA: TGCGCCAGCAGCTTACTCACTAGCGGGGCTGACAATGAGCAGTTCTTC.